This T cell receptor beta chain was documented in a study of CD8+ T cells in alopecia areata. Whole-study findings and limits: Sharing of TCR sequences between patients (possibly for HLA-related reasons) was less clear than in mice.

RNA extraction and reverse transcription yielded cDNA as sequencing template. Here immunoSEQ multiplex PCR was the method, and the copy in TCRdb shows in-frame clones only, minus some. The sample has roughly 220,000 clones, around 65% seen once. A word on this clone: Antigen: not known.

The treatment is: oral pan-JAK inhibitor, 5-10 mg twice daily. CDR1 and CDR2 from the germline V gene are SGHVS and FQNEAQ. The V end lost 1 base, the J end lost 4 bases, and 5 bases lay between the germline ends. The CDR3 is 13 residues long. The chain links TRBV7-8 to TRBJ1-5, with D unclear. The source material was CD4+ T cells sorted from blood, sampled at approximately week 42, from a patient treated with tofacitinib. The source of this sequence is a human donor with alopecia areata. This chain's CDR3 is CASSLVQNQPQHF. The CDR3 bases are TGTGCCAGCAGCTTAGTACAGAATCAGCCCCAGCATTTT.